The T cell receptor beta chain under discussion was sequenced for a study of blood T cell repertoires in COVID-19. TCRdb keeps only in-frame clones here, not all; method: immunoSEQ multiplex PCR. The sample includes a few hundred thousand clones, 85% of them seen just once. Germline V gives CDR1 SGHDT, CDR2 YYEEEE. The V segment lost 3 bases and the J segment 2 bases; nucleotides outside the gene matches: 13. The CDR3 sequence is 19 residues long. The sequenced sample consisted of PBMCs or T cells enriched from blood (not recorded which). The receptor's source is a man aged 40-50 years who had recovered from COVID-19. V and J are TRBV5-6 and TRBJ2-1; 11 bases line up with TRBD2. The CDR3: CASSSLVLAGGPPYNEQFF. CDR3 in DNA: TGTGCCAGCAGCTCTCTAGTTTTAGCGGGAGGGCCCCCCTACAATGAGCAGTTCTTC.